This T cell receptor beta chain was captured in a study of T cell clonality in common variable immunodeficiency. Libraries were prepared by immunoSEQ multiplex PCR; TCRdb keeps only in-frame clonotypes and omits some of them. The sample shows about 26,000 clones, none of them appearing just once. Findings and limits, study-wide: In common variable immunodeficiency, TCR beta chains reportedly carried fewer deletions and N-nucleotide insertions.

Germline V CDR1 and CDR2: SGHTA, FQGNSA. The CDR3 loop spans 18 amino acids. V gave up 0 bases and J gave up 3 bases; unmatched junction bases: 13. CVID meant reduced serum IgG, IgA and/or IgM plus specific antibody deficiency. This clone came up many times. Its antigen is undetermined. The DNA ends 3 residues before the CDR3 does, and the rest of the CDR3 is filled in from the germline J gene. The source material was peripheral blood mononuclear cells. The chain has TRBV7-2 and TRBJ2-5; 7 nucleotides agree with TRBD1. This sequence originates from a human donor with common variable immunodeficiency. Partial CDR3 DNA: TGTGCCAGCAGCTTAGCGGCCCACTCCGGGACAGAGGAAGAGACC. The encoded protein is CASSLAAHSGTEEET. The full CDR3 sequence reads CASSLAAHSGTEEETQYF.